These 7 T cell receptor beta chains came from one sample sequenced in a study of cytomegalovirus exposure and HLA in healthy donors. PCR was performed using 60 Vbeta and 13 Jbeta primers. TCRdb keeps only in-frame clones here, not all; method: immunoSEQ multiplex PCR. The sample consists of around 76,000 clones, about four fifths of them appearing once. Material: PBMCs. The source of these receptors is a woman aged 35 to 49 in good health and CMV-seropositive.

This chain joins TRBV6-1 and TRBJ2-7; TRBD1 agrees at 8 bases. J was trimmed by 3 bases and V by 6 bases; bases with no gene match: 10. Per germline, CDR1 MNHNS and CDR2 SASEGT. The CDR3 has 15 residues. The CDR3 region has the DNA TGTGCCAGCAGGCGAGACAGGGGACCTATCTACGAGCAGTACTTC. Protein: CASRRDRGPIYEQYF.

The chain carries TRBV6-1 and TRBJ2-3; TRBD2 agrees at 9 bases. Per the germline V gene, CDR1 is MNHNS and CDR2 is SASEGT. The CDR3 runs to 15 residues. The V and J ends lost 6 bases and 2 bases, in that order; junction bases with no gene match: 6. CDR3 protein: CASRTTSGSTDTQYF. The CDR3 DNA sequence: TGTGCCAGCAGAACTACTAGCGGGTCCACAGATACGCAGTATTTT.

This chain uses TRBV7-2 with TRBJ1-3; D remains ambiguous. This CDR3 spans 16 amino acids. Trimming pared 5 bases from V and 0 bases from J, leaving 14 bases between. Germline V gives CDR1 SGHTA, CDR2 FQGNSA. The CDR3: CASSRQGTSSGNTIYF. The CDR3 DNA is TGTGCCAGCAGCCGACAAGGAACCAGCTCTGGAAACACCATATATTTT. The full variable domain, its missing parts supplied by reference TRBV7-2 and TRBJ1-3, is GAGVSQSPSNKVTEKGKDVELRCDPISGHTALYWYRQSLGQGLEFLIYFQGNSAPDKSGLPSDRFSAERTGGSVSTLTIQRTQQEDSAVYLCASSRQGTSSGNTIYFGEGSWLTVV.

Many counts were recorded for this clone. The chain combines TRBV4-1 with TRBJ2-7, with D tentatively TRBD2 (5 bases). The CDR3 has 15 amino acids. Germline V gene lookup returns CDR1 MGHRA and CDR2 YSYEKL. The V end lost 2 bases, the J end lost 3 bases, and 14 bases lay between the germline ends. The CDR3 bases are TGCGCCAGCAGCCAAAATCGGGATAGCAGCTACGAGCAGTACTTC. Translated: CASSQNRDSSYEQYF.

This chain links TRBV7-3 with TRBJ2-2; a weak D match, TRBD1 (6 bases). Between the trimmed V and J ends, which lost 1 base and 5 bases, there was a span of 14 bases. The CDR3 runs to 16 residues. CDR1 and CDR2 from the germline V gene are SGHTA and FQGTGA. In nucleotides, the CDR3 is TGTGCCAGCAGCTTAAGTCTGGGGGCAGGGACCGGGGAGCTGTTTTTT. This encodes CASSLSLGAGTGELFF.

The chain joins TRBV28 to TRBJ1-5; D perhaps matches TRBD1 (6 bases). This CDR3 comprises 14 residues. Trimming shortened V by 6 bases and J by 6 bases, and 15 bases separated the two germline ends. Per the germline V gene, CDR1 is MDHEN and CDR2 is SYDVKM. The DNA of the CDR3 is TGTGCCAGCAGCCGGGCAGGGGTCGGTCAGCCCCAGCATTTT. Translated: CASSRAGVGQPQHF.

The chain employs TRBV11-1 and TRBJ2-3; the match to TRBD2 covers 10 bases. This CDR3 contains 13 residues. The germline V gene has CDR1 SGHAT and CDR2 FQDESV (reference sequence). J gave up 5 bases and V 8 bases, and 4 bases lay outside the gene matches. The CDR3 spells CASSVAGGDTQYF. The CDR3 DNA is TGTGCCAGCTCCGTAGCGGGAGGAGATACGCAGTATTTT.